This record covers a single TCR beta chain. Antigen: not known. This record belongs to a study of vaccination and CD4 T cells after COVID-19. Researchers used the Oncomine TCR Beta short-read assay to sequence DNA from cultured CD4+ T cells. Researchers extracted genomic DNA from CD4+ T cells that had been cultured. One entry per CDR3 protein, called by TCRdb with MiXCR from the PCR reads. The table has 7,500 to 10,000 distinct CDR3 sequences, approximately 30% seen once; the top ten hold around a quarter. As to treatment: approximately nine-day PBMC culture with coronavirus spike peptide pools or control peptides (ViraFEST assay). Gathering of the CD4+ T cells, from the unexposed donor, took place before the COVID-19 pandemic (2011-2018). IL-2 at 8.5 to 10 IU/ml and peptide pools at 8.5 to 10 ug/ml were added to PBMCs cultured at a few million per well. J gave up 3 bases and V 7 bases, and 5 bases lay outside the gene matches. CDR3 size: 13 residues. The germline V gene has CDR1 MDHEN and CDR2 SYDVKM.

The source material was CD4+ T cells from blood, cultured in vitro. This clonotype was sampled from a human donor in good health. The J gene is TRBJ2-5, the V gene TRBV28, with TRBD2 matching 7 bases. The CDR3 region is CASIRAGKETQYF. CDR3 DNA: TGTGCCAGCATACGAGCGGGAAAAGAGACCCAGTACTTC.